These T cell receptor beta chains were read from a single sample in a study of blood T cell repertoires in COVID-19. The repertoire was sequenced with immunoSEQ multiplex PCR; TCRdb's copy has only in-frame clones and lacks some. Of about 200,000 clones detected, 89% appear once; the ten largest clones hold around 6.6%. The specimen sequenced was peripheral blood. These receptors were obtained from a man between 40 and 49 years old with acute or convalescent COVID-19. The CDR3 runs from the conserved cysteine through the conserved F or W. A D gene is named only where the DNA matches it firmly.

D gene | J gene | V gene | CDR3 protein
TRBD2 | TRBJ2-5 | TRBV9 | CASSRTSGGTYQETQYF
TRBD2 | TRBJ2-7 | TRBV19 | CASSIGRLAGFYEQYF
- | TRBJ1-3 | TRBV25-1 | CASSEYAGRTGNTIYF
- | TRBJ2-7 | TRBV7-9 | CASSLARDVSYEQYF
- | TRBJ2-5 | TRBV4-1 | CASSQERASLTQYF
- | TRBJ2-7 | TRBV5-1 | CASSSTQALRDEQYF
TRBD2 | TRBJ2-3 | TRBV7-8 | CASSFPGLAGLWDTQYF
TRBD2 | TRBJ2-5 | TRBV9 | CASSARTSGGARETQYF
- | TRBJ1-1 | TRBV6-5 | CASSYASGEAFF
TRBD2 | TRBJ2-3 | TRBV5-1 | CASSTNGLETDTQYF
- | TRBJ1-1 | TRBV5-1 | CASSLAGGGLTEAFF
- | TRBJ2-3 | TRBV27 | CASRTTGPDTQYF
TRBD1 | TRBJ1-6 | TRBV29-1 | CSVQAGGSNNSPLHF
TRBD1 | TRBJ2-5 | TRBV7-6 | CASSFDRGRLETQYF
- | TRBJ1-1 | TRBV14 | CASSQEKPRDGGVNTEAFF
TRBD1 | TRBJ2-6 | TRBV2 | CASRGSGQAFSGANVLTF
TRBD2 | TRBJ2-2 | TRBV4-1 | CASSQELAGVSNTGELFF
- | TRBJ1-4 | TRBV4-1 | CASSHGGINEKLFF
- | TRBJ1-2 | TRBV5-5 | CASSPAGGGIDGYTF
- | TRBJ1-2 | TRBV14 | CASSLQRAGKGGYTF
- | TRBJ2-7 | TRBV6-4 | CASSAPPSSYEQYF
- | TRBJ1-1 | TRBV5-4 | CASSLGGTTGAEAFF
- | TRBJ1-5 | TRBV19 | CASSLPSGQPQHF
- | TRBJ1-2 | TRBV15 | CATQRGRSPNYGYTF
- | TRBJ2-7 | TRBV3-1/TRBV3-2 | CASSPPGGSPYEQYF
- | TRBJ2-7 | TRBV2 | CASRTRRDEQYF
TRBD1 | TRBJ2-7 | TRBV29-1 | CSVGGFVGDRPSYEQYF
TRBD1 | TRBJ2-3 | TRBV7-2 | CASSLQGTSTDTQYF
- | TRBJ1-5 | TRBV18 | CASSRLGAGQPQHF
- | TRBJ2-7 | TRBV6-5 | CASKAGVAYEQYF
- | TRBJ1-4 | TRBV7-6 | CASSSYQGLATNEKLFF
- | TRBJ2-7 | TRBV29-1 | CSAWANEQYF
- | TRBJ2-5 | TRBV5-1 | CASTRGGVQETQYF
TRBD1 | TRBJ1-6 | TRBV6-2/TRBV6-3 | CASSDRTGSNSPLHF
- | TRBJ2-1 | TRBV28 | CASSVRNEQFF
TRBD2 | TRBJ2-7 | TRBV28 | CASTTRVGTSGYEQYF
TRBD1 | TRBJ1-1 | TRBV7-2 | CASSYRGDTEAFF
TRBD1 | TRBJ2-7 | TRBV6-5 | CASRAGQGRSEQYF
- | TRBJ1-5 | TRBV28 | CASSLVQNINQPQHF
- | TRBJ1-2 | TRBV21-1 | CASRDGQGWYYGYTF
- | TRBJ2-5 | TRBV9 | CASSEGLAGLAETQYF
TRBD1 | TRBJ2-7 | TRBV4-1 | CASSQKWTGDYEQYF
- | TRBJ1-1 | TRBV7-9 | CASSETLNTEAFF
- | TRBJ2-7 | TRBV30 | CAWSVPLYEQYF
- | TRBJ1-1 | TRBV25-1 | CASSQQGSGTEAFF
TRBD2 | TRBJ2-3 | TRBV9 | CASSVAAGGTTDTQYF
- | TRBJ1-5 | TRBV28 | CASSRGGANQPQHF
TRBD1 | TRBJ2-3 | TRBV29-1 | CSVEARARGQDTQYF
- | TRBJ1-1 | TRBV7-9 | CASSLQVDTEAFF
TRBD2 | TRBJ2-1 | TRBV19 | CASSIGRGGFVNEQFF
TRBD1 | TRBJ1-4 | TRBV30 | CAWSRQGGEKLFF
- | TRBJ2-2 | TRBV11-3 | CASSRTATGELFF
TRBD1 | TRBJ1-2 | TRBV3-1/TRBV3-2 | CASSQVGRDRASGYTF
- | TRBJ1-1 | TRBV6-1 | CASSEVRTANTEAFF
- | TRBJ1-2 | TRBV28 | CASSQTVNYGYTF
- | TRBJ2-7 | TRBV30 | CAWSPKGGPDEQYF
- | TRBJ1-2 | TRBV28 | CASSLGMNYGYTF
- | TRBJ1-3 | TRBV5-5 | CASSLQDAGNTIYF
TRBD1 | TRBJ1-6 | TRBV11-2 | CASSLLGQGKAPLHF